This T cell receptor (beta chain) was obtained from a study of blood T cell repertoires in COVID-19. Sequencing was performed with immunoSEQ multiplex PCR; in TCRdb, only in-frame clones are kept and a portion is missing. Of about 250,000 clones listed, roughly nine tenths are singletons. CDR1 GTSNPN and CDR2 SVGIG come from the germline V gene (reference sequence). V lost 3 bases and J lost 3; bases outside the gene matches: 5. This CDR3 is built from 14 residues. This TCR was recovered from a woman between 45 and 65 years old who had recovered from COVID-19. Source material: PBMCs or T cells enriched from blood (not recorded which). This rearrangement joins TRBV30 to TRBJ2-1; TRBD2 matches 7 bases. This CDR3 reads CAWRRGGSYNEQFF. DNA of the CDR3: TGTGCCTGGAGGAGGGGCGGGAGCTACAATGAGCAGTTCTTC.